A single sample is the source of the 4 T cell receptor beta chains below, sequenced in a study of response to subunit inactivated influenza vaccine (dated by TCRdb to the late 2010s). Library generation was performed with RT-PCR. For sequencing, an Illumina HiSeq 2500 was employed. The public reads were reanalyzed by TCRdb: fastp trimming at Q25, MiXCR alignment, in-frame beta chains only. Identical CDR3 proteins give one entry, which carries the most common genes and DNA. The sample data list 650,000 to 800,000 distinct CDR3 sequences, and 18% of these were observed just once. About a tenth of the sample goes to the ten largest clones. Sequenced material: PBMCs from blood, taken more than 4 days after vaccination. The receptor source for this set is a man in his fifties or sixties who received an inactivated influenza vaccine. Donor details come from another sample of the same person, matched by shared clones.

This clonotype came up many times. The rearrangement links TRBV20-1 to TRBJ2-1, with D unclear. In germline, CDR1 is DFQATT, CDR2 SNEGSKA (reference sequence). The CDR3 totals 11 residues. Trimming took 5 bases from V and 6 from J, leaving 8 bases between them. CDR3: CSAASTNEQFF. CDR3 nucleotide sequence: TGCAGTGCTGCCTCAACCAATGAGCAGTTCTTC.

The CDR3: CASSLGTSNLETQYF. CDR3 sequence (DNA): TGCGCCAGCAGCTTGGGGACATCGAACCTAGAGACCCAGTACTTC. The V call is TRBV5-1, the J call TRBJ2-5, with D perhaps TRBD1 (5 bases). This CDR3 contains 15 residues. Germline CDR1 is SGHRS and CDR2 is YFSETQ. V lost 0 bases and J 4 bases, leaving 13 bases between the germline ends.

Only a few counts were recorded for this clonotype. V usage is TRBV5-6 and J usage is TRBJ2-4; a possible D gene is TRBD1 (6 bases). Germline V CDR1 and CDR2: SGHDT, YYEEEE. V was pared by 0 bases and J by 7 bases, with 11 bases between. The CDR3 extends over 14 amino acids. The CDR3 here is CASSLAQGPNIQYF. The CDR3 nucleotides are TGTGCCAGCAGCTTGGCCCAGGGGCCGAACATTCAGTACTTC.

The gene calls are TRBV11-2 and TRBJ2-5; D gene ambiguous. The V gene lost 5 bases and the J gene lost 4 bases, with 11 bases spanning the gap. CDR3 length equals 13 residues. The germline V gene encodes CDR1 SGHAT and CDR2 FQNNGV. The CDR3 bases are TGTGCCAGCAGCCCCCCGGCAACAGAGACCCAGTACTTC. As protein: CASSPPATETQYF.